A single sample is the source of the 18 T cell receptor beta chains below, sequenced in a study of blood T cells in healthy people across ages. Next came a second PCR, run for about 6 to 11 cycles, which used a sample-barcoded 5' primer along with a J-beta primer mix. TCRdb independently ran MiXCR on the 5' RACE reads; one entry per CDR3 protein. This sample has about 780,000 distinct CDR3 sequences, with about 26% found just once. The sample also formed part of further work on T cells of mothers and their children.

Sequencing was performed on blood. The receptors were gathered from a boy between 10 and 17 years old in good health.

This clonotype was detected a few times. This chain uses TRBV25-1 with TRBJ1-6, with D tentatively TRBD1 (5 bases). The V gene's germline CDR1 is MGHDK and CDR2 SYGVNS. This CDR3 has 13 residues. The V end lost 6 bases, the J end lost 10 bases, and 13 bases lay between the germline ends. In DNA, the CDR3 is TGTGCCAGCAGACCAGACAGAGGGTCACCCCTCCACTTT. Residues: CASRPDRGSPLHF.

This clonotype was seen a handful of times. The chain links TRBV12-5 to TRBJ2-6; D might be TRBD1 (5 bases). Germline-derived CDR1 and CDR2 are LGHNT and FRNRAP. The CDR3 consists of 17 residues. The germline V and J ends were trimmed by 0 bases and 2 bases, with 11 bases remaining between them. CDR3 DNA sequence: TGTGCTAGTGGTTTGGTGGTCAGGGCAGCTGGGGCCAACGTCCTGACTTTC. This translates into CASGLVVRAAGANVLTF.

The CDR3 coding sequence is TGTGCCAGCAGCCAAGCGGGACTAGCGGTAAACACCGGGGAGCTGTTTTTT. Translated, it gives CASSQAGLAVNTGELFF. The rearrangement joins TRBV4-2 to TRBJ2-2; 11 bases are a match to TRBD2. Trimming took 1 base from V and 2 from J; bases not matched to a gene: 3. Germline V gene data show CDR1 as LGHNA and CDR2 as YNFKEQ. This CDR3 has 17 amino acids.

This clonotype came up a few times. The chain joins TRBV12-3 or TRBV12-4 to TRBJ2-6, with 9 bases matching TRBD1. The CDR3 is 16 amino acids. V shed 6 bases and J 6 bases; nucleotides not matched to a gene: 9. The CDR3 DNA reads as TGTGCCAGCAGCCCACTGGACAGGGGCGAGGCCAACGTCCTGACTTTC. Its translation: CASSPLDRGEANVLTF.

This clonotype was picked up a small number of times. The chain has TRBV6-5 and TRBJ1-1; D is possibly TRBD1 (5 bases). V was cut by 0 bases and J by 8 bases, with 13 bases left in between. Looked up from germline, CDR1 is MNHEY and CDR2 is SVGAGI. The CDR3 covers 14 residues. CDR3 protein: CASSYSSRALEAFF. The CDR3 DNA reads as TGTGCCAGCAGTTACTCGTCCAGGGCCCTAGAAGCTTTCTTT.

In its sample, this clonotype was seen a few times. This sequence joins TRBV12-3 or TRBV12-4 and TRBJ2-1, with 8 bases fitting TRBD2. The CDR3 totals 16 residues. The trim removed 5 bases at V and 8 bases at J, leaving 14 bases unmatched. CDR3 nucleotide sequence: TGTGCCAGCAGTCCCCCAGTGGGCGGGGGGCGCCATGAGCAGTTCTTC. Protein: CASSPPVGGGRHEQFF.

This clonotype was seen a few times. The chain is built from TRBV15 and TRBJ2-1; 10 bases agree with TRBD1. CDR1 and CDR2 (germline): LNHNV, YYDKDF (reference sequence). The V and J ends lost 1 base and 6 bases, in that order; junction bases with no gene match: 12. This CDR3 contains 18 residues. The CDR3 here is CATSRGVYRQGARNEQFF. CDR3 DNA sequence: TGTGCCACCAGCAGAGGGGTTTATCGACAGGGGGCACGCAATGAGCAGTTCTTC. The full variable domain, in which reference TRBV15 and TRBJ2-1 provide the parts outside the CDR3, is DAMVIQNPRYQVTQFGKPVTLSCSQTLNHNVMYWYQQKSSQAPKLLFHYYDKDFNNEADTPDNFQSRRPNTSFCFLDIRSPGLGDTAMYLCATSRGVYRQGARNEQFFGPGTRLTVL.

V is TRBV20-1 and J is TRBJ2-5; D call uncertain. V lost 4 bases to trimming and J lost 1 base, with 4 bases between them. CDR3 length: 11 amino acids. From germline, CDR1 is DFQATT and CDR2 SNEGSKA (reference sequence). In DNA, the CDR3 is TGCAGTGCTACCATCCAAGAGACCCAGTACTTC. Translation gives CSATIQETQYF.

CDR3 nucleotide sequence: TGCGCCAGCAGCTTGGGAAGTAGCCTTTACCTCAACTATGGCTACACCTTC. Translating gives CASSLGSSLYLNYGYTF. This chain uses TRBV5-1 with TRBJ1-2; the D is unclear. The CDR3 has 17 residues. Germline lookup yields CDR1 SGHRS and CDR2 YFSETQ. The V end lost 0 bases, the J end lost 2 bases, and 17 bases lay between the germline ends.

This clonotype was recorded many times. The chain couples TRBV28 to TRBJ2-2, with 8 bases fitting TRBD2. The CDR3 totals 15 residues. Germline V lookup: CDR1 MDHEN, CDR2 SYDVKM. The junction had 8 bases not matched to a gene; V was cut back by 8 bases and J by 3 bases. CDR3 loop: CASRVGTRDTGELFF. CDR3 sequence (DNA): TGTGCCAGCCGGGTGGGGACTAGGGACACCGGGGAGCTGTTTTTT.

This rearrangement joins TRBV5-1 to TRBJ2-5; D may be TRBD1 (5 bases). Germline lookup yields CDR1 SGHRS and CDR2 YFSETQ. Trimming removed 3 bases from V and 5 bases from J, with 20 bases in between. The CDR3 covers 16 residues. The CDR3 DNA is TGCGCCAGCAGCTCAGGAGACAGAGCCCACAGGGAGACCCAGTACTTC. It encodes CASSSGDRAHRETQYF.

This rearrangement joins TRBV25-1 to TRBJ1-1; D is unresolved. The germline V gene encodes CDR1 MGHDK and CDR2 SYGVNS. Trimming pared 3 bases from V and 11 bases from J, leaving 13 bases between. The CDR3 loop spans 12 amino acids. CDR3 nucleotide sequence: TGTGCCAGCAGTGATAGACGAGTGGGGGCTTTCTTT. Protein: CASSDRRVGAFF. Looking up the rest from reference TRBV25-1 and TRBJ1-1 gives the full variable domain: EADIYQTPRYLVIGTGKKITLECSQTMGHDKMYWYQQDPGMELHLIHYSYGVNSTEKGDLSSESTVSRIRTEHFPLTLESARPSHTSQYLCASSDRRVGAFFGQGTRLTVV.

The chain joins TRBV15 to TRBJ2-5, with D possibly called TRBD1 or TRBD2 (5 bases each). Germline V lookup: CDR1 LNHNV, CDR2 YYDKDF (reference sequence). Trimming removed 4 bases from V and 2 bases from J, with 14 bases in between. The CDR3 covers 15 residues. CDR3 residues: CATSTSGRPQETQYF. CDR3 DNA: TGTGCCACCAGCACCTCGGGACGCCCGCAAGAGACCCAGTACTTC.

The chain employs TRBV4-1 and TRBJ2-1; D perhaps matches TRBD2 (6 bases). V lost 4 bases to trimming and J lost 4 bases, with 14 bases between them. The CDR3 runs 15 residues. The germline V gene has CDR1 MGHRA and CDR2 YSYEKL. CDR3 region: CASSLRLGSYNEQFF. The CDR3 nucleotides are TGCGCCAGCAGCCTACGACTAGGTTCGTACAATGAGCAGTTCTTC.

V gene TRBV20-1 combines with J gene TRBJ2-1; D ambiguous. The CDR3 totals 12 residues. V dropped 2 bases and J dropped 6 bases, with 8 bases sitting between them. Germline CDR1 is DFQATT and CDR2 is SNEGSKA (reference sequence). CDR3 DNA sequence: TGCAGTGCTAGAACGGACCTCAATGAGCAGTTCTTC. Protein: CSARTDLNEQFF.

In its sample, this clonotype was seen many times. The chain links TRBV12-3 or TRBV12-4 to TRBJ1-1; D gene ambiguous. Trimming pared 1 base from V and 2 bases from J, leaving 8 bases between. This CDR3 spans 14 amino acids. Here the CDR3 reads CASSLGMGNTEAFF. Written as DNA, the CDR3 is TGTGCCAGCAGTTTAGGTATGGGAAACACTGAAGCTTTCTTT.

The table lists this clonotype with a few counts. V and J are TRBV21-1 and TRBJ2-7; the D segment call TRBD1 is taken from the table without a DNA check. TRBV21-1 is a listed pseudogene. There are 13 residues in the CDR3. The CDR3 spells CACPRSPWVEQYF. Here the CDR3 DNA reads TGTGCCTGCCCACGGAGCCCCTGGGTCGAGCAGTACTTC.

This clonotype came up a few times. The chain recombines TRBV27 with TRBJ2-3; D gene uncertain. The CDR3 consists of 15 residues. Looked up from germline, CDR1 is MNHEY and CDR2 is SMNVEV (reference sequence). The V gene lost 2 bases and the J gene lost 1 base, with 10 bases spanning the gap. CDR3 nucleotides: TGTGCCAGCAGTTTAAGTCGGCGCGGCACAGATACGCAGTATTTT. As protein: CASSLSRRGTDTQYF.